A selection of T cell receptor beta chains follows, all from one sample in a study of Ad26.COV2.S vaccination and SARS-CoV-2 variants. Data came from immunoSEQ multiplex PCR; TCRdb stores just in-frame clones and leaves some out. The data contain tens of thousands of clones, 65% to 90% of them singletons. Sequences were derived from peripheral blood, sampled after recovery from COVID-19. Source of these receptors: a human donor who had recovered from COVID-19. Both conserved end residues are trimmed from each CDR3. Fields, in order: V gene, J gene, CDR3 protein.

TRBV5-1	TRBJ2-1	ASSLDVTPGWQF
TRBV4-2	TRBJ1-3	ASSYRGGATLNSGNTIY
TRBV15	TRBJ1-1	ATSRDLGKYTILNEAF
TRBV14	TRBJ2-5	ASSQRGTSGETQY
TRBV5-1	TRBJ2-2	ASSPGQGANTGELF
TRBV10-2	TRBJ2-7	ASTPGAGAEQY
TRBV24-1	TRBJ2-5	ATSDQRGGWETQY
TRBV2	TRBJ2-7	ASSEARQYEQY
TRBV4-1	TRBJ1-5	ASSQTRTGNQPQH
TRBV5-1	TRBJ2-3	ASSRTGDFTDTQY
TRBV24-1	TRBJ2-1	ATSEEGGGSSYNEQF
TRBV5-1	TRBJ2-3	ASSSRTSGSGEVDTQY
TRBV25-1	TRBJ2-3	ASSDWGGRGTDTQY
TRBV10-3	TRBJ2-2	AIMAGQGYTGELF
TRBV25-1	TRBJ2-1	ASRQTSGSSNEQF
TRBV5-1	TRBJ2-7	ASSRSGTGGYEQY
TRBV19	TRBJ1-1	ASREHNTEAF
TRBV11-3	TRBJ2-1	ASSLRAGGPHEQF
TRBV2	TRBJ1-5	ASNGERNQPQH
TRBV5-1	TRBJ1-3	ASSLGQANTIY
TRBV19	TRBJ1-3	ASSSGHSGNTIY
TRBV9	TRBJ2-3	ASSPQGVAGDTDTQY
TRBV14	TRBJ2-3	ASSQKRIPQY
TRBV6-4	TRBJ1-6	ASKRTSSSYNSPLH
TRBV7-3	TRBJ1-2	ASSLNAQGAAGYT
TRBV2	TRBJ1-2	ASSERANYGYT
TRBV6-2/TRBV6-3	TRBJ1-5	ASTPRGGNQPQH
TRBV6-5	TRBJ1-2	ASSRVQVGGYT
TRBV4-2	TRBJ2-5	ASSRVQEEETQY
TRBV4-2	TRBJ1-5	ASSQDSGQGGSNQPQH
TRBV24-1	TRBJ1-2	ATGDKVHGYT
TRBV18	TRBJ1-2	ASSSGEEYGYT
TRBV7-9	TRBJ2-3	ASSPARSTDTQY
TRBV5-6	TRBJ2-3	ASSGDRDKDTQY
TRBV5-1	TRBJ2-1	ASSPRDSHNEQF
TRBV5-5	TRBJ1-2	ASSWGQGVGSYGYT
TRBV5-1	TRBJ2-7	ASSLQTGSSYEQY
TRBV24-1	TRBJ1-5	ATSEPNSLQPQH
TRBV9	TRBJ1-2	ASSVDRGYGYT
TRBV7-3	TRBJ2-2	ASSLLGGRNTGELF
TRBV6-1	TRBJ1-1	ASSEPTGYTEAF
TRBV4-1	TRBJ1-4	ASTKREGLETNEKLF
TRBV6-5	TRBJ1-1	ASSEEGDTEAF
TRBV10-3	TRBJ1-1	AISKGEGGTEAF
TRBV3-1/TRBV3-2	TRBJ1-1	ASSHYRAGNTEAF
TRBV24-1	TRBJ2-7	ATSEGGLAGRY
TRBV6-6	TRBJ2-1	ASSPGQNEQF
TRBV5-1	TRBJ2-1	ASSGDNEQF
TRBV6-5	TRBJ2-1	ASRGLAGGLDEQF